Reported below is one T cell receptor (beta chain). These data originate in a study of blood T cell repertoires in COVID-19. Study information: T cells, B-cell-depleted T cells, or PBMCs provided the cDNA or gDNA that served as material.

TCRdb keeps only in-frame clones here, not all; method: immunoSEQ multiplex PCR. In the table there are fewer than 400,000 clones, 89% of which are singletons. Germline CDR1 SEHNR, CDR2 FQNEAQ (reference sequence). The V end lost 6 bases, the J end lost 3 bases, and 11 bases lay between the germline ends. The CDR3 is 13 residues long. Sequencing was carried out using peripheral blood. The chain couples TRBV7-9 to TRBJ1-2; D is ambiguous. This TCR derives from a woman in her twenties or thirties with COVID-19, enrolled during active disease. The DNA for the CDR3 is TGTGCCAGCAGAAAAACTCAGGACTATGGCTACACCTTC. It translates to CASRKTQDYGYTF.